This T cell receptor beta chain appears in the sequencing data of a study of CD8+ T cells in alopecia areata. Study-wide points: Affected scalp, especially in alopecia totalis/universalis, had a higher clonality than normal scalp did.

RNA was extracted and reverse transcribed into cDNA as the sequencing template. Measured with immunoSEQ multiplex PCR; TCRdb has only the in-frame clones, and not every one. The repertoire has about 180,000 clones, around 50% of them found once; the top ten carry roughly 14%. Concerning this clone itself: Its specificity is unknown.

V lost 0 bases and J lost 4, with 10 bases in between. Germline assignment: CDR1 SGDLS and CDR2 YYNGEE. The CDR3 covers 14 residues. The genes are TRBV9 and TRBJ2-5, with D possibly matching TRBD1 (5 bases). The sample was CD4+ T cells sorted from blood, taken at week 0. The sequence was collected from a human donor with alopecia areata. Written as DNA, the CDR3 is TGTGCCAGCAGCGTAGACTCAGGGTTAGAGACCCAGTACTTC. This codes for CASSVDSGLETQYF.